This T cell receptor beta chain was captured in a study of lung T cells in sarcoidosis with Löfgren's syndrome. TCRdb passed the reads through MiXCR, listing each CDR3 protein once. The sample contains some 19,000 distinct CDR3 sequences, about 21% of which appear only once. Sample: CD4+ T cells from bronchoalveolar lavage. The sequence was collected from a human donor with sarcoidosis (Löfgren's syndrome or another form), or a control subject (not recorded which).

CDR3 in amino acids: CASSLDLAGPSYNEQFF. Written as DNA, the CDR3 is TGTGCCAGCAGTTTAGACCTGGCGGGGCCCTCCTACAATGAGCAGTTCTTC. This rearrangement joins TRBV12-3 or TRBV12-4 to TRBJ2-1, with D tentatively TRBD2 (6 bases). Trimming took 1 base from V and 0 from J, leaving 13 bases between them. The CDR3 sequence is 17 residues long.